These T cell receptor beta chains were read from a single sample in a study of long-term antiretroviral therapy in people with HIV. TCRdb's copy holds only in-frame clones and misses some; the assay was immunoSEQ multiplex PCR. The sample gives almost 30,000 clones, about 87% of which show up once; around 9% is in the top ten. The source material was unsorted PBMCs, sampled 3.2 years before starting antiretroviral therapy. The receptors come from a man between 45 and 60 years old with HIV. Both conserved end residues are part of each CDR3. A D gene is named only where the DNA matches it firmly. Size is stated for part of the rows, as once, few or many counts, or as a class when the clone is expanded.

clone size: .; V gene: TRBV18; D gene: .; J gene: TRBJ2-7; CDR3 DNA: TGTGCCAGCTCACCCAGCGCGGACAGCGCCTACGAGCAGTACTTC; CDR3 protein: CASSPSADSAYEQYF
clone size: .; V gene: TRBV6-5; D gene: .; J gene: TRBJ2-5; CDR3 DNA: TGTGCCAGCAGTTTCGGACAGCAAGCTTTCACCCAGTACTTC; CDR3 protein: CASSFGQQAFTQYF
clone size: once; V gene: TRBV10-2; D gene: .; J gene: TRBJ1-1; CDR3 DNA: TGCGCCAGCAGTACTGGACAGATGAACACTGAAGCTTTCTTT; CDR3 protein: CASSTGQMNTEAFF
clone size: .; V gene: TRBV7-9; D gene: .; J gene: TRBJ2-2; CDR3 DNA: TGTGCCAGCAGCCCGCGGTTGGGAGAGAACACCGGGGAGCTGTTTTTT; CDR3 protein: CASSPRLGENTGELFF
clone size: .; V gene: TRBV29-1; D gene: .; J gene: TRBJ1-2; CDR3 DNA: TGCAGCGCCCCAAGGGAGGGGTCGGGAAACTATGGCTACACCTTC; CDR3 protein: CSAPREGSGNYGYTF
clone size: .; V gene: TRBV4-1; D gene: TRBD1; J gene: TRBJ1-1; CDR3 DNA: TGCGCCAGCAGCCAAGATAATACAGGGGCAACTGTTTATACCATGAACACTGAAGCTTTCTTT; CDR3 protein: CASSQDNTGATVYTMNTEAFF
clone size: once; V gene: TRBV27; D gene: .; J gene: TRBJ1-4; CDR3 DNA: TGTGCCAGCAGTTTATATAACAGGAGGAATGAAAAACTGTTTTTT; CDR3 protein: CASSLYNRRNEKLFF
clone size: .; V gene: TRBV7-8; D gene: .; J gene: TRBJ2-7; CDR3 DNA: TGTGCCAGCAGCTCTCTGCTAGGCGAGCAGTACTTC; CDR3 protein: CASSSLLGEQYF
clone size: .; V gene: TRBV11-2; D gene: .; J gene: TRBJ2-1; CDR3 DNA: TGTGCCAGCAGCCTTCCCTCCGGGAGCTCCTACAATGAGCAGTTCTTC; CDR3 protein: CASSLPSGSSYNEQFF
clone size: few; V gene: TRBV19; D gene: TRBD2; J gene: TRBJ2-7; CDR3 DNA: TGTGCCAGTAGGCCCCGTGCTGGGCGGGGGGGTCACGAGCAGTACTTC; CDR3 protein: CASRPRAGRGGHEQYF
clone size: .; V gene: TRBV10-3; D gene: .; J gene: TRBJ1-2; CDR3 DNA: TGTGCCATCAGTGAGTCGGTCTCCACGCTGGGCTATGGCTACACCTTC; CDR3 protein: CAISESVSTLGYGYTF
clone size: few; V gene: TRBV7-7; D gene: .; J gene: TRBJ2-2; CDR3 DNA: TGTGCCAGCACCAGAACAAACACCGGGGAGCTGTTTTTT; CDR3 protein: CASTRTNTGELFF
clone size: .; V gene: TRBV6-6; D gene: .; J gene: TRBJ1-1; CDR3 DNA: TGTGCCAGCAGTTACTCGAGGGGGAACACTGAAGCTTTCTTT; CDR3 protein: CASSYSRGNTEAFF
clone size: .; V gene: TRBV4-2; D gene: .; J gene: TRBJ2-1; CDR3 DNA: TGTGCCAGCAGTCCCCGAACCCAAACAGAAAATGAGCAGTTCTTC; CDR3 protein: CASSPRTQTENEQFF
clone size: .; V gene: TRBV7-9; D gene: .; J gene: TRBJ1-3; CDR3 DNA: TGTGCCAGCAGCTCCGACGTTGGCTCTGGAAACACCATATATTTT; CDR3 protein: CASSSDVGSGNTIYF
clone size: .; V gene: TRBV10-2; D gene: .; J gene: TRBJ1-1; CDR3 DNA: TGCGCCAGCAGTGACGACCTCTCGAACACTGAAGCTTTCTTT; CDR3 protein: CASSDDLSNTEAFF
clone size: .; V gene: TRBV5-1; D gene: .; J gene: TRBJ1-2; CDR3 DNA: TGCGCCAGCAGCCCAATCACAGGGCGTTCTAACTATGGCTACACCTTC; CDR3 protein: CASSPITGRSNYGYTF
clone size: once; V gene: TRBV7-7; D gene: .; J gene: TRBJ2-3; CDR3 DNA: TGTGCCACCTCGGGGACCTCAGATACGCAGTATTTT; CDR3 protein: CATSGTSDTQYF
clone size: .; V gene: TRBV5-6; D gene: .; J gene: TRBJ1-3; CDR3 DNA: TGTGCCAGCAGCTGGCCAGGGGCAGGAAACACCATATATTTT; CDR3 protein: CASSWPGAGNTIYF
clone size: .; V gene: TRBV5-4; D gene: TRBD1; J gene: TRBJ2-2; CDR3 DNA: TGTGCCAGCAGCCCCGGGACAGTCGATACCGGGGAGCTGTTTTTT; CDR3 protein: CASSPGTVDTGELFF
clone size: .; V gene: TRBV18; D gene: TRBD1; J gene: TRBJ2-7; CDR3 DNA: TGTGCCAGCTCACCCGCCGGGACAGGGGTAGGCGGCGAGCAGTACTTC; CDR3 protein: CASSPAGTGVGGEQYF
clone size: .; V gene: TRBV9; D gene: .; J gene: TRBJ2-3; CDR3 DNA: TGTGCCAGCAGCGCACAGGGTATGATCCCAGATACGCAGTATTTT; CDR3 protein: CASSAQGMIPDTQYF
clone size: .; V gene: TRBV7-9; D gene: .; J gene: TRBJ2-7; CDR3 DNA: TGTGCCAGCAGCAGAAAGGACGGGACCTACGAGCAGTACTTC; CDR3 protein: CASSRKDGTYEQYF
clone size: .; V gene: TRBV14; D gene: TRBD2; J gene: TRBJ2-3; CDR3 DNA: TGTGCCAGCAGCCCCCTAGCGGGAGGGGCAGATACGCAGTATTTT; CDR3 protein: CASSPLAGGADTQYF
clone size: .; V gene: TRBV15; D gene: .; J gene: TRBJ2-7; CDR3 DNA: TGTGCCACCAGCTCCCCGGGATCCCCCTACGAGCAGTACTTC; CDR3 protein: CATSSPGSPYEQYF
clone size: .; V gene: TRBV5-1; D gene: .; J gene: TRBJ1-2; CDR3 DNA: TGCGCCAGCAGCTTGGGAGGGTTTGACTATGGCTACACCTTC; CDR3 protein: CASSLGGFDYGYTF